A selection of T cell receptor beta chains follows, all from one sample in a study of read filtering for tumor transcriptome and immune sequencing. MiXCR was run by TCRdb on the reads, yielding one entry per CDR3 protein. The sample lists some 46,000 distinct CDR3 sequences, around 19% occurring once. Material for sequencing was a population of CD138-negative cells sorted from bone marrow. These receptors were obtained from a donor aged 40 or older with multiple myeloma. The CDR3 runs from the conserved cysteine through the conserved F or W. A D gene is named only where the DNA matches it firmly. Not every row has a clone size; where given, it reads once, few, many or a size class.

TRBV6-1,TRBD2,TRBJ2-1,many,CATNLAGAYNEQFF,TGTGCCACCAACTTAGCGGGAGCCTACAATGAGCAGTTCTTC
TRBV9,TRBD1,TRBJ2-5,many,CASSPPDRGGETQYF,TGTGCCAGCAGCCCCCCCGACAGGGGCGGAGAGACCCAGTACTTC
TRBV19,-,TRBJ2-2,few,CASSMEAVSNTGELFF,TGTGCCAGTAGTATGGAGGCCGTGAGTAACACCGGGGAGCTGTTTTTT
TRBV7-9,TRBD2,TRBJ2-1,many,CASFHRASGSNEQFF,TGTGCCAGCTTTCATCGGGCTAGCGGGAGCAATGAGCAGTTCTTC
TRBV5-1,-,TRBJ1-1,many,CASSSRGFMNTEAFF,TGCGCCAGCAGCTCGCGGGGGTTCATGAACACTGAAGCTTTCTTT
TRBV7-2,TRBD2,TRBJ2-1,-,CASSLTSGGYNEQFF,TGTGCCAGCAGCTTGACTAGCGGAGGGTACAATGAGCAGTTCTTC
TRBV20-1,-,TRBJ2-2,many,CSARGSGELFF,TGCAGTGCTAGGGGGTCCGGGGAGCTGTTTTTT
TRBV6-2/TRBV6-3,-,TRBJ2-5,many,CASKGQLVETQYF,TGTGCCAGCAAAGGCCAACTAGTAGAGACCCAGTACTTC
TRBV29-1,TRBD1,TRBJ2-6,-,CSVESDRGFGANVLTF,TGCAGCGTTGAGTCTGACAGGGGCTTTGGGGCCAACGTCCTGACTTTC
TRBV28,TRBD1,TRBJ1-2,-,CASSFSGTVYGYTF,TGTGCCAGCAGTTTCTCCGGGACAGTCTATGGCTACACCTTC
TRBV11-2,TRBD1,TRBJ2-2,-,CASSSYRGGELFF,TGTGCCAGCAGCTCCTACAGGGGAGGGGAGCTGTTTTTT
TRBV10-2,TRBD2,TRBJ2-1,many,CDSSEPTSGRSYNEQFF,TGCGACAGCAGTGAACCGACTAGCGGGAGATCCTACAATGAGCAGTTCTTC
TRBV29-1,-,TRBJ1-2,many,CSVETGLRGYTF,TGCAGCGTAGAGACAGGCTTGAGAGGCTACACCTTC
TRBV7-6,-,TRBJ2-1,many,CASSLPSDRSHKLSYNEQFF,TGTGCCAGCAGCTTACCATCGGACAGATCCCATAAACTCTCCTACAATGAGCAGTTCTTC
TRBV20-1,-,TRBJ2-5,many,CSARWGARQETQYF,TGCAGTGCTAGGTGGGGGGCTCGCCAAGAGACCCAGTACTTC
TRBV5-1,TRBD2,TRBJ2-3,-,CASSPGTSITDTQYF,TGCGCCAGCAGCCCTGGGACTAGCATCACAGATACGCAGTATTTT
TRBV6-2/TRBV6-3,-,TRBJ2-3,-,CASSSLEIGGTDTQYF,TGTGCCAGCAGCTCCTTGGAGATCGGAGGGACAGATACGCAGTATTTT
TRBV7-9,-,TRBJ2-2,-,CASSVPPGELFF,TGTGCCAGCAGCGTTCCCCCCGGGGAGCTGTTTTTT
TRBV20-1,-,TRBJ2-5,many,CSARHSAQETQYF,TGCAGTGCTAGACACAGCGCTCAAGAGACCCAGTACTTC
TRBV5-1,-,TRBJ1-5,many,CASSYDKVNQPQHF,TGCGCCAGCAGCTACGACAAAGTCAATCAGCCCCAGCATTTT
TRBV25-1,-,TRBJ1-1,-,CASSGGTPDRSTEAFF,TGTGCCAGCAGTGGGGGGACACCAGACCGTAGCACTGAAGCTTTCTTT
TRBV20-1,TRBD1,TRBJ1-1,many,CSAKGTGGASYTEAFF,TGCAGTGCTAAGGGAACAGGGGGCGCTTCTTACACTGAAGCTTTCTTT
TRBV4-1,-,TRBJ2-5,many,CASSQRTGRGGETQYF,TGCGCCAGCAGCCAACGGACAGGGAGGGGAGGAGAGACCCAGTACTTC
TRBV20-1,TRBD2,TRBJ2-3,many,CSALTSGTIDTQYF,TGCAGTGCGCTGACTAGCGGGACTATCGATACGCAGTATTTT
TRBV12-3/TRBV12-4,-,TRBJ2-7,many,CASSEGSDAPYEQYF,TGTGCCAGCAGTGAGGGAAGTGACGCTCCCTACGAGCAGTACTTC
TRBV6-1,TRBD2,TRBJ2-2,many,CASSESLADRNTGELFF,TGTGCCAGCAGTGAAAGCCTAGCGGATAGGAACACCGGGGAGCTGTTTTTT
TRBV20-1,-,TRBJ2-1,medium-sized,CSARREIDEQFF,TGCAGTGCTAGAAGAGAGATCGATGAGCAGTTCTTC
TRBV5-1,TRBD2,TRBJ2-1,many,CASSLAPLAGGYEQFF,TGCGCCAGCAGCTTGGCCCCCTTAGCGGGAGGGTATGAGCAGTTCTTC
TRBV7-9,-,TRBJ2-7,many,CASSHARAYEQYF,TGTGCCAGCAGCCACGCCAGGGCCTACGAGCAGTACTTC
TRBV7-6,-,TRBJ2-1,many,CASSLLSNEQFF,TGTGCCAGCAGCTTATTGTCCAATGAGCAGTTCTTC
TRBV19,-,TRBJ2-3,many,CASSPSGVTDTQYF,TGTGCCAGTAGTCCTTCAGGGGTCACAGATACGCAGTATTTT
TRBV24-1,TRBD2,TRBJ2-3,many,CATSDPLREAQYF,TGTGCCACCAGTGATCCCCTGCGGGAGGCGCAGTATTTT
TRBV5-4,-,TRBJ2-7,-,CASSFAGIYEQYF,TGTGCCAGCAGCTTCGCAGGGATCTACGAGCAGTACTTC
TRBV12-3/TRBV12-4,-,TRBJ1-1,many,CASSLTLGDTEAFF,TGTGCCAGCAGTTTGACCCTAGGCGACACTGAAGCTTTCTTT
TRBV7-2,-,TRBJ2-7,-,CASSLALGGQYF,TGTGCCAGCAGCTTAGCGCTTGGTGGGCAGTACTTC
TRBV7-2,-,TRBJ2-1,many,CASSLQGLGSYNEQFF,TGTGCCAGCAGCTTACAGGGACTTGGCTCCTACAATGAGCAGTTCTTC
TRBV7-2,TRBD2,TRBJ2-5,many,CASSVTSGRASETQYF,TGTGCCAGCAGCGTGACTAGCGGGAGGGCTAGTGAGACCCAGTACTTC
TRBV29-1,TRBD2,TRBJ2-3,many,CSHRLAGLRTDTQYF,TGCAGCCACCGACTAGCGGGTTTACGCACAGATACGCAGTATTTT
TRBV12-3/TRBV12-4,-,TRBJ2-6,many,CASIGYGVSGANVLTF,TGTGCCAGCATAGGTTATGGGGTCTCTGGGGCCAACGTCCTGACTTTC
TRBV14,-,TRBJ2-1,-,CASSQEWGEQFF,TGTGCCAGCAGCCAAGAATGGGGTGAGCAGTTCTTC
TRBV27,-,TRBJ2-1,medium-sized,CASSLTRDTYNEQFF,TGTGCCAGCAGTTTGACTAGAGACACCTACAATGAGCAGTTCTTC
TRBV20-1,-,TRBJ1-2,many,CSAREGFHRDGYTF,TGCAGTGCTAGAGAGGGGTTCCATCGTGATGGCTACACCTTC
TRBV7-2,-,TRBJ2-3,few,CASSFLGDTQYF,TGTGCCAGCAGCTTTTTGGGGGATACGCAGTATTTT
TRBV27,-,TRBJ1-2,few,CASSLGGTYGYTF,TGTGCCAGCAGTTTGGGAGGGACCTATGGCTACACCTTC
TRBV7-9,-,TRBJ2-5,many,CASSLTGFQETQYF,TGTGCCAGCAGCTTAACAGGTTTCCAAGAGACCCAGTACTTC
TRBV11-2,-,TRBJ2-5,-,CASSLLSGTQETQYF,TGTGCCAGCAGCTTACTTTCGGGAACCCAAGAGACCCAGTACTTC
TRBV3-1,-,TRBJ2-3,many,CASSQDSYNTDTQYF,TGTGCCAGCAGCCAAGATTCGTATAACACAGATACGCAGTATTTT
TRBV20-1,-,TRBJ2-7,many,CSGVTSLSYEQYF,TGCAGTGGTGTAACGAGCCTCTCCTACGAGCAGTACTTC
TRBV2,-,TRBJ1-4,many,CASSLRRSGEKLFF,TGTGCCAGCAGCCTAAGGAGGTCGGGTGAAAAACTGTTTTTT